One and the same sample provided the 9 T cell receptor beta chains below, sequenced in a study of cytomegalovirus exposure and HLA in healthy donors. 60 Vbeta and 13 Jbeta primers were used in PCR. The table came from immunoSEQ multiplex PCR; TCRdb's copy has only in-frame clones and leaves some out. The sample includes approximately 120,000 clones, more than 60% of them seen just once. The sample taken for sequencing was PBMCs. Source of these receptors: a woman between 50 and 59 years old in good health and CMV-seropositive.

The V and J genes are TRBV7-3 and TRBJ2-3; 8 bases match TRBD1. CDR3 size: 15 residues. V dropped 2 bases and J dropped 4; count of bases not matched to a gene: 5. Germline values: CDR1 SGHTA, CDR2 FQGTGA. CDR3 coding DNA: TGTGCCAGCAGCTTATCAGGACAGGGAGCAGATACGCAGTATTTT. It specifies CASSLSGQGADTQYF.

The chain joins TRBV15 to TRBJ1-3; 8 bases agree with TRBD1. The CDR3 runs to 17 residues. Trimming removed 0 bases from V and 0 bases from J; junction bases left unmatched: 4. The germline CDR1 and CDR2 sequences are LNHNV and YYDKDF (reference sequence). Here the CDR3 DNA reads TGTGCCACCAGCAGAGATCGTACAGGGGGCTCTGGAAACACCATATATTTT. It specifies CATSRDRTGGSGNTIYF.

This rearrangement joins TRBV30 to TRBJ2-5; 8 bases line up with TRBD1. Trimming took 3 bases from V and 2 from J; bases not matched to a gene: 5. Per the germline V gene, CDR1 is GTSNPN and CDR2 is SVGIG (reference sequence). The CDR3 consists of 14 residues. The CDR3 region is CAWSRDRLQETQYF. CDR3 nucleotides: TGTGCCTGGAGCCGGGACAGGCTGCAAGAGACCCAGTACTTC.

As to this clone: The sample contains more than one DNA sequence encoding this CDR3. This chain joins TRBV5-4 and TRBJ2-7, with D tentatively TRBD1 (5 bases). The CDR3 contains 14 residues. Deletions cut 0 bases from V and 4 bases from J, with 11 bases between. Germline V gives CDR1 SGHNT, CDR2 YYREEE (reference sequence). DNA for the CDR3: TGTGCCAGCAGCTTGGGGGCAGGGTCGTACGAGCAGTACTTC. Translation: CASSLGAGSYEQYF.

The rearrangement uses TRBV5-5 and TRBJ2-5; 8 bases map to TRBD1. The CDR3 extends over 14 amino acids. Germline CDR1 reads SGHKS; CDR2 reads YYEKEE (reference sequence). The V segment lost 1 base and the J segment 4 bases; nucleotides outside the gene matches: 3. This CDR3 is CASSLRQGAETQYF. Written as DNA, the CDR3 is TGTGCCAGCAGCTTGCGTCAGGGGGCAGAGACCCAGTACTTC.

This sequence joins TRBV5-1 and TRBJ2-7; 8 bases line up with TRBD1. This CDR3 has 15 amino acids. CDR1 is SGHRS, CDR2 YFSETQ, per germline. The junction had 9 bases not matched to a gene; V was cut back by 4 bases and J by 3 bases. The CDR3 nucleotides are TGCGCCAGCAGCGGGGCCGGACAGGGACTCTACGAGCAGTACTTC. Encoded protein: CASSGAGQGLYEQYF. Together with reference TRBV5-1 and TRBJ2-7, the CDR3 gives the full variable domain: KAGVTQTPRYLIKTRGQQVTLSCSPISGHRSVSWYQQTPGQGLQFLFEYFSETQRNKGNFPGRFSGRQFSNSRSEMNVSTLELGDSALYLCASSGAGQGLYEQYFGPGTRLTVT.

The DNA for the CDR3 is TGCGCCAGCAGCCAGCCGGACAGGGAGGGCGATGGCTACACCTTC. This codes for CASSQPDREGDGYTF. This sequence joins TRBV4-1 and TRBJ1-2; TRBD1 matches at 8 bases. After removal of 3 bases from V and 6 bases from J, the junction contained 9 bases not matched to a gene. Looked up from germline, CDR1 is MGHRA and CDR2 is YSYEKL. This CDR3 region has 15 residues.

The gene calls are TRBV6-5 and TRBJ2-3; 9 nucleotides match TRBD1. Trimming took 0 bases from V and 5 from J; bases not matched to a gene: 0. Germline loops: CDR1 MNHEY, CDR2 SVGAGI. The CDR3 loop spans 14 amino acids. The CDR3 DNA follows: TGTGCCAGCAGTTACTCGGGACAGGGAGATACGCAGTATTTT. It is translated as CASSYSGQGDTQYF.

The V gene is TRBV6-1, the J gene TRBJ2-5; D possibly corresponds to TRBD1 (6 bases). Deletions cut 6 bases from V and 3 bases from J, with 11 bases between. Germline loops: CDR1 MNHNS, CDR2 SASEGT. This CDR3 contains 13 residues. CDR3 sequence reads: CASSPRQEETQYF. CDR3 in DNA: TGTGCCAGCAGCCCAAGACAGGAAGAGACCCAGTACTTC.